This T cell receptor beta chain was documented in a study of blood T cell repertoires in COVID-19. Study context: Sites in the United States, Italy and Spain provided acute and convalescent COVID-19 samples. From T cells, B-cell-depleted T cells, or PBMCs came the material, which was cDNA or gDNA.

Methods used by the authors: Reference gene primer amplification gave nucleated cell count estimates. The method was immunoSEQ multiplex PCR; TCRdb's version includes in-frame clones alone and lacks a portion of them. V, J and clone size derive from that table, while D and trimming were established from the DNA sequence. This table has 250,000 or so clones, 70% to 90% appearing once. CDR3 length equals 12 residues. Germline V gene data show CDR1 as SGHRS and CDR2 as YFSETQ. Unmatched junction bases numbered 2, after V lost 3 bases and J lost 8 bases. Sequenced sample: peripheral blood. This rearrangement joins TRBV5-1 to TRBJ2-4, with 7 nucleotides matching TRBD2. This TCR came from a woman aged 60-75 years with active or convalescent COVID-19. The chain's CDR3 is CASSSGGDIQYF. Written as DNA, the CDR3 is TGCGCCAGCAGCTCGGGGGGAGACATTCAGTACTTC.